This T cell receptor beta chain was observed in a study of T cells and Merkel cell carcinoma outcomes. General observations from the study: Merkel cell carcinoma outcomes were reportedly predicted by repertoire and T-cell density.

V shed 8 bases and J shed 5 bases, with 22 bases lying between them. The CDR3 covers 15 residues. Looked up from germline, CDR1 is MNHNY and CDR2 is SVGAGI (reference sequence). Assay used: immunoSEQ multiplex PCR; TCRdb lists only in-frame clones, some missing. The repertoire holds 15,000 to 17,000 clones, with about 87% as singletons. This clone has only a few counts. As yet, its antigen is unknown. This receptor was taken from a human donor with Merkel cell carcinoma. The chain recombines TRBV6-6 with TRBJ2-7, with D possibly being TRBD1 (5 bases). The specimen sequenced was tumor tissue from Merkel cell carcinoma. DNA for the CDR3: TGTGCCAGCGCCCCTTCCCTGGGGCGCTTCAACGAGCAGTACTTC. This sequence encodes CASAPSLGRFNEQYF.